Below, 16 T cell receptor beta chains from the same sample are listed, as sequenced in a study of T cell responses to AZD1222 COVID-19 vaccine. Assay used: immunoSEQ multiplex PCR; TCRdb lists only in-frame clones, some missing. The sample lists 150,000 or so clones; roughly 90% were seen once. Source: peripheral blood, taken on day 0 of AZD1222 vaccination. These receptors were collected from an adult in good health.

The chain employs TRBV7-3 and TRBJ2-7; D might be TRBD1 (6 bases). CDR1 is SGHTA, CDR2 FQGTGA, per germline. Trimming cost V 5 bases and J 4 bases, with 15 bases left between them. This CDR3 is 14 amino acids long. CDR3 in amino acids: CASSQQGGAYEQYF. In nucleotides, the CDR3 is TGTGCCAGCAGCCAACAGGGCGGCGCGTACGAGCAGTACTTC.

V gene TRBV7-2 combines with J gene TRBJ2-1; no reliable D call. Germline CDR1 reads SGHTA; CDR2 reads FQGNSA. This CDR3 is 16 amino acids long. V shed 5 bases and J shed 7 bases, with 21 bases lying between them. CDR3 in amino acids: CASSPTAAATRNEQFF. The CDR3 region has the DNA TGTGCCAGCAGCCCGACGGCGGCCGCTACGAGGAATGAGCAGTTCTTC.

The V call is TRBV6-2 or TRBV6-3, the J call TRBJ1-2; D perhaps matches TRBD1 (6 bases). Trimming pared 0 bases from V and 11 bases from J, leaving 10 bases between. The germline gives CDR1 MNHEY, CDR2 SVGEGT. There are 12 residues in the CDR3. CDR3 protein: CASSYSWTEYTF. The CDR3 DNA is TGTGCCAGCAGTTACTCATGGACAGAATACACCTTC.

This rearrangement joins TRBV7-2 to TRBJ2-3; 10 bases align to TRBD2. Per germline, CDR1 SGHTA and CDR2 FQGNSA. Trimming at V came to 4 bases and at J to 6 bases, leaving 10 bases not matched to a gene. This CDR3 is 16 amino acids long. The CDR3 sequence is CASSSAGAGGPDTQYF. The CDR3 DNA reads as TGTGCCAGCAGCTCTGCAGGAGCGGGGGGGCCCGATACGCAGTATTTT.

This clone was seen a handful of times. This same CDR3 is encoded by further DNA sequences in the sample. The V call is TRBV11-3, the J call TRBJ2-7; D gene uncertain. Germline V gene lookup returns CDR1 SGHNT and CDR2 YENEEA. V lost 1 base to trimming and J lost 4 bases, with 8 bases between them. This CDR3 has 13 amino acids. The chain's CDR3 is CASSLADGYEQYF. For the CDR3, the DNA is TGTGCCAGCAGCTTAGCAGACGGGTACGAGCAGTACTTC.

DNA for the CDR3: TGCGCCAGCAGCCAAGAAGTGGGGGCTGGAAACACCATATATTTT. This encodes CASSQEVGAGNTIYF. The chain combines TRBV4-3 with TRBJ1-3; D may be TRBD1 (5 bases). Germline CDR1 and CDR2: LGHNA and YSLEER. Trimming pared 0 bases from V and 2 bases from J, leaving 8 bases between. The CDR3 runs to 15 residues.

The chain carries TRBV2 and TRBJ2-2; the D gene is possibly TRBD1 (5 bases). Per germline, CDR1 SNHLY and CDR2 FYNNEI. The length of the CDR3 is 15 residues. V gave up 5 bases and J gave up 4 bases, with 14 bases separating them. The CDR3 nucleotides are TGTGCCAGCAGTAATCAGGGTAGACCCACCGGGGAGCTGTTTTTT. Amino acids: CASSNQGRPTGELFF.

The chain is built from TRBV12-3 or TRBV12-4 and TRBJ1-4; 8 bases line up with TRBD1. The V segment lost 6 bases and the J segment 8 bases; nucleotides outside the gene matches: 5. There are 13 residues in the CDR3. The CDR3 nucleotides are TGTGCCAGCAGCATCCGACAGGGGGAAAAACTGTTTTTT. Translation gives CASSIRQGEKLFF.

CDR3 region: CASTPQGMDYGYTF. The DNA for the CDR3 is TGTGCCAGCACCCCACAGGGGATGGACTATGGCTACACCTTC. This chain connects TRBV11-3 to TRBJ1-2; 7 positions match TRBD1. V was clipped by 7 bases and J by 3 bases; unmatched bases: 8. This CDR3 spans 14 amino acids. Per germline, CDR1 SGHNT and CDR2 YENEEA. Based on the CDR3 plus reference TRBV11-3 and TRBJ1-2, the full variable domain is EAGVVQSPRYKIIEKKQPVAFWCNPISGHNTLYWYLQNLGQGPELLIRYENEEAVDDSQLPKDRFSAERLKGVDSTLKIQPAELGDSAVYLCASTPQGMDYGYTFGSGTRLTVV.

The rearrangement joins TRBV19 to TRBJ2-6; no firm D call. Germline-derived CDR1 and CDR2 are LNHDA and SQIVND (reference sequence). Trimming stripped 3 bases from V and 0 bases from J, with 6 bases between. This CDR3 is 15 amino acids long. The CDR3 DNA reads TGTGCCAGTAGTATTGGGTTCTCTGGGGCCAACGTCCTGACTTTC. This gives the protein CASSIGFSGANVLTF. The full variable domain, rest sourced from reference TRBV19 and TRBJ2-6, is DGGITQSPKYLFRKEGQNVTLSCEQNLNHDAMYWYRQDPGQGLRLIYYSQIVNDFQKGDIAEGYSVSREKKESFPLTVTSAQKNPTAFYLCASSIGFSGANVLTFGAGSRLTVL.

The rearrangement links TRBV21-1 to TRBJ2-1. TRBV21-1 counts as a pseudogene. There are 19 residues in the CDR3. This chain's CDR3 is CASSKVRAGGLSSYNEQFF. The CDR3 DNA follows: TGTGCCAGCAGCAAAGTTCGGGCCGGGGGCCTTAGCTCCTACAATGAGCAGTTCTTC.

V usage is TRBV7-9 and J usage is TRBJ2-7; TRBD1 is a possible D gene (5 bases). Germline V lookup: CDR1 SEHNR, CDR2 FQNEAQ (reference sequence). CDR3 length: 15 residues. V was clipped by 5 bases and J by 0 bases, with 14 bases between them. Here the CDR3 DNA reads TGTGCCAGCAGCCGGCCAAAGGGGTACTCCTACGAGCAGTACTTC. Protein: CASSRPKGYSYEQYF.

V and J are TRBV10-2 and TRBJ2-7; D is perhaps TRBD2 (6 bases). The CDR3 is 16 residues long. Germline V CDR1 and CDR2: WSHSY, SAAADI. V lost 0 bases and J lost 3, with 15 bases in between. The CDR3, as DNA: TGCGCCAGCAGTGAGTCCCTGCCCGGGAGAGGCTACGAGCAGTACTTC. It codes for CASSESLPGRGYEQYF.

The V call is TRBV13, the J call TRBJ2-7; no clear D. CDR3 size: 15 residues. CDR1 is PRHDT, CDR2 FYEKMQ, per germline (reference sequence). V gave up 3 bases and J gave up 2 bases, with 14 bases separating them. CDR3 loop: CASSFGGTAAYEQYF. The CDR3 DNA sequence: TGTGCCAGCAGCTTTGGCGGAACCGCCGCCTACGAGCAGTACTTC.

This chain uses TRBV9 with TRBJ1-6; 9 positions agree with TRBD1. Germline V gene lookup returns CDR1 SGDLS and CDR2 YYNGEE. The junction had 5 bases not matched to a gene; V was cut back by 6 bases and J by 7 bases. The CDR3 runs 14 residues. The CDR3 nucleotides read TGTGCCAGCAACAGGGGGCCGGGGAATTCACCCCTCCACTTT. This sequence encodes CASNRGPGNSPLHF. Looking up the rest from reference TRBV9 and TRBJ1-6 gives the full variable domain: DSGVTQTPKHLITATGQRVTLRCSPRSGDLSVYWYQQSLDQGLQFLIQYYNGEERAKGNILERFSAQQFPDLHSELNLSSLELGDSALYFCASNRGPGNSPLHFGNGTRLTVT.

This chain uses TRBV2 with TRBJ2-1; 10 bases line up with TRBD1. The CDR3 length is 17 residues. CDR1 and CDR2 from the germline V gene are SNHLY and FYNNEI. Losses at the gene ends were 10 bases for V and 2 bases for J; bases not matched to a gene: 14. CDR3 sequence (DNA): TGTGCCACCGACGGGACAGGGGCCTTTAACGCCTACAATGAGCAGTTCTTC. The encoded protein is CATDGTGAFNAYNEQFF.